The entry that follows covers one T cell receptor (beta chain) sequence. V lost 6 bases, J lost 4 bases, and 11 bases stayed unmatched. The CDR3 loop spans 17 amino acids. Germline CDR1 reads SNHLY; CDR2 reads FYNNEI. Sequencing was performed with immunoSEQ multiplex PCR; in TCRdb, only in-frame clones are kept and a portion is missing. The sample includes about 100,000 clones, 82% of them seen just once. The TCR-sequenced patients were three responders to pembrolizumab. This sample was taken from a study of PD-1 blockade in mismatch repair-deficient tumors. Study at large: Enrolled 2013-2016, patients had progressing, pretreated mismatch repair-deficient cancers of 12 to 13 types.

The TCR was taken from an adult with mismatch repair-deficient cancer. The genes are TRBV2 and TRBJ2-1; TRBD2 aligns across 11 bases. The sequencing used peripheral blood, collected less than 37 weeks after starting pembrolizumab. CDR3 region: CASRELAGATMYNEQFF. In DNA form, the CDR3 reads TGTGCCAGCAGGGAACTAGCGGGAGCAACCATGTACAATGAGCAGTTCTTC.